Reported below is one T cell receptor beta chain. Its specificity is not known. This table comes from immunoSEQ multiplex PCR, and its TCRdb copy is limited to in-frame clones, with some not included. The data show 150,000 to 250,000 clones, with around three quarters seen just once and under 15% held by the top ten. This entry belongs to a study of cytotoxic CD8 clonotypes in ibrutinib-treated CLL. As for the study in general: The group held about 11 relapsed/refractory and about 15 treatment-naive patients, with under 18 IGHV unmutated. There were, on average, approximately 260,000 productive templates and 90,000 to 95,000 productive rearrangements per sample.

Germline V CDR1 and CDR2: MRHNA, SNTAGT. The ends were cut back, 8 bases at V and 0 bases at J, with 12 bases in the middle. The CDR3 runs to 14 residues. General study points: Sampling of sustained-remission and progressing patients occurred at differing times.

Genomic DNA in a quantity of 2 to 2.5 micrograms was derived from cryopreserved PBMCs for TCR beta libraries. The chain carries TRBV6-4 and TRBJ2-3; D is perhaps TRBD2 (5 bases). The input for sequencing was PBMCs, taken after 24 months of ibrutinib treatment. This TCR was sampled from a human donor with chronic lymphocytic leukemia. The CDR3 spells CASPRGSSTDTQYF. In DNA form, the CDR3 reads TGTGCCAGCCCTCGAGGGTCTAGCACAGATACGCAGTATTTT.